This record concerns one TCR beta chain sequence. Its antigen remains unidentified. This CDR3 spans 13 amino acids. Germline CDR1 reads SNHLY; CDR2 reads FYNNEI. V was cut by 8 bases and J by 3 bases, with 13 bases left in between. The record originates from a study of immune evolution from preneoplasia to lung adenocarcinoma. Study context: HLA loss of heterozygosity: over 5.5% AIS, more than 14% MIA, roughly 30% ADC, none AAH. Study conclusions and caveats: Normal lung had the highest top T cell clone frequencies. Compared with EGFR-mutant or double wild-type lesions, KRAS-mutant nodules were more clonal. Normal lung had highest clonality; later lesions appeared denser, more diverse.

The table came from immunoSEQ multiplex PCR; TCRdb's copy has only in-frame clones and leaves some out. The table lists roughly 3,900 clones, 65% to 90% of them singletons. The genes are TRBV2 and TRBJ2-5; D gene unclear. The clonotype comes from a person between 55 and 69 years old with lung adenocarcinoma. The sequenced sample consisted of FFPE minimally invasive lung adenocarcinoma tissue. The CDR3, as DNA: TGTGCCAGCTTGCGAGACCAAAAAGAGACCCAGTACTTC. Protein product: CASLRDQKETQYF.